This is a list of T cell receptor beta chains from one sample in a study of T cells after yellow fever vaccination. One entry per CDR3 protein, called by TCRdb with MiXCR from the 5' RACE reads. The data show 150,000 to 200,000 distinct CDR3 sequences, approximately 6.2% seen once. This material consisted of CD4+ T cells sorted from PBMCs, taken on the day of the first yellow fever vaccination. The receptors were sampled from a man between 18 and 35 years old who received the YFV17D yellow fever vaccine. Both conserved end residues are part of each CDR3. D genes are given only for firm matches. Only some rows state a clone size, as once, few, many or a class for expanded clones.

clone_size: many
d_call: TRBD2
j_call: TRBJ2-5
v_call: TRBV11-2
cdr3_nt: TGTGCCAGCAGTATTATCCTCCGGGGGGGCCCAGAGTGGGAGACCCAGTACTTC
cdr3_aa: CASSIILRGGPEWETQYF

clone_size: NA
d_call: NA
j_call: TRBJ2-3
v_call: TRBV5-4
cdr3_nt: TGTGCCAGCAGCTCTGGTGTCGATACGCAGTATTTT
cdr3_aa: CASSSGVDTQYF

clone_size: many
d_call: NA
j_call: TRBJ1-2
v_call: TRBV28
cdr3_nt: TGTGCCAGCAGTCCGCCGACGGTCAATAACTATGGCTACACCTTC
cdr3_aa: CASSPPTVNNYGYTF

clone_size: NA
d_call: NA
j_call: TRBJ2-3
v_call: TRBV2
cdr3_nt: TGTGCCAGCAGTGCGCAGGGAGATACGCAGTATTTT
cdr3_aa: CASSAQGDTQYF

clone_size: NA
d_call: NA
j_call: TRBJ2-2
v_call: TRBV20-1
cdr3_nt: TGCAGTGCGACTAGGGGGCTCAGCACCGGGGAGCTGTTTTTT
cdr3_aa: CSATRGLSTGELFF

clone_size: few
d_call: NA
j_call: TRBJ2-1
v_call: TRBV10-2
cdr3_nt: TGCGCCAGCAGTGAGGGGGGTTTAGGGCAGTTCTTC
cdr3_aa: CASSEGGLGQFF

clone_size: NA
d_call: NA
j_call: TRBJ1-1
v_call: TRBV18
cdr3_nt: TGTGCCAGCTCGCCGTACAGGGTTGCTGAAGCTTTCTTT
cdr3_aa: CASSPYRVAEAFF

clone_size: many
d_call: NA
j_call: TRBJ2-1
v_call: TRBV5-1
cdr3_nt: TGCGCCAGCAGATCAGGACAGATTTACACCAATGAGCAGTTCTTC
cdr3_aa: CASRSGQIYTNEQFF

clone_size: few
d_call: NA
j_call: TRBJ2-6
v_call: TRBV6-5
cdr3_nt: TGTGCCAGCAGTTTTCAGGGACAAGGGGCCAACGTCCTGACTTTC
cdr3_aa: CASSFQGQGANVLTF

clone_size: many
d_call: NA
j_call: TRBJ2-1
v_call: TRBV11-2
cdr3_nt: TGTGCCAGCAGCTTAAGGAGCTCCTACAATGAGCAGTTCTTC
cdr3_aa: CASSLRSSYNEQFF

clone_size: many
d_call: NA
j_call: TRBJ2-7
v_call: TRBV5-1
cdr3_nt: TGCGCCAGCAGGAGGACAGCGACGGCATACGAGCAGTACTTC
cdr3_aa: CASRRTATAYEQYF